This record concerns one T cell receptor (beta chain) sequence. This sample is drawn from a study of control samples from healthy donors and cancer patients. V trimming: 4 bases; J trimming: 5 bases; junction bases outside the gene matches: 9. The CDR3 has 15 amino acids. Germline V lookup: CDR1 SGHDT, CDR2 YYEEEE. Libraries were prepared by immunoSEQ multiplex PCR; TCRdb keeps only in-frame clonotypes and omits some of them. This table has approximately 20,000 clones, less than 90% appearing once. Material: PBMCs. The chain employs TRBV5-6 and TRBJ2-1, with 7 nucleotides matching TRBD1. The receptor was isolated from a woman between 70 and 85 years old with lung cancer. CDR3 sequence (DNA): TGTGCCAGCAGCGAGGAAAGGGGGCTCAACAATGAGCAGTTCTTC. This encodes CASSEERGLNNEQFF.